This entry lists 17 T cell receptor beta chains sequenced from one sample in a study of Ad26.COV2.S vaccination and SARS-CoV-2 variants. Documented treatment: some 20 received Ad26.COV2.S at low or high dose, single or two shots; about five received placebo; per-sample allocation not given. Sampling was performed 63 days after the first vaccine or placebo injection. The repertoire was sequenced with immunoSEQ multiplex PCR; TCRdb's copy has only in-frame clones and lacks some. The repertoire has 350,000 to 450,000 clones, around 87% of them found once; the top ten carry about 3%. Specimen: peripheral blood, collected in a trial of Ad26.COV2.S vaccine versus placebo. These receptors were taken from a person between 18 and 65 years old who received the Ad26.COV2.S COVID-19 vaccine or a placebo.

This clone was seen more than once but under ten times. The CDR3 DNA is TGTGCCAGCAGCCTGGGGGGGTTAGCGTCACCCCTCCACTTT. Encoded protein: CASSLGGLASPLHF. The V gene is TRBV11-2, the J gene TRBJ1-6, with D maybe TRBD1 (5 bases). The V end was cut by 5 bases, the J end by 10 bases, with 15 bases between. Germline CDR1 SGHAT, CDR2 FQNNGV. The CDR3 extends over 14 amino acids. Based on the CDR3 plus reference TRBV11-2 and TRBJ1-6, the full variable domain is EAGVAQSPRYKIIEKRQSVAFWCNPISGHATLYWYQQILGQGPKLLIQFQNNGVVDDSQLPKDRFSAERLKGVDSTLKIQPAKLEDSAVYLCASSLGGLASPLHFGNGTRLTVT.

The chain is built from TRBV5-5 and TRBJ1-5, with D possibly matching TRBD1 (5 bases). The V end was cut by 1 base, the J end by 2 bases, with 10 bases between. This CDR3 region has 15 residues. The V gene's germline CDR1 is SGHKS and CDR2 YYEKEE (reference sequence). The DNA for the CDR3 is TGTGCCAGCAGCTTGAGACTAGGGGGCAATCAGCCCCAGCATTTT. Translation: CASSLRLGGNQPQHF.

The rearrangement links TRBV5-1 to TRBJ2-5; D perhaps matches TRBD2 (7 bases). There are 16 residues in the CDR3. V was shortened by 3 bases and J by 4 bases, with 19 bases between the two germline ends. The germline V gene encodes CDR1 SGHRS and CDR2 YFSETQ. The CDR3 coding sequence is TGCGCCAGCAGCTCGGGGGCCAGCGGGGTTTTAGAGACCCAGTACTTC. Protein: CASSSGASGVLETQYF.

This chain uses TRBV6-5 with TRBJ2-1; D not certain. Trimming left V 0 bases short and J 10 bases short, with 10 bases between. The CDR3 has 13 residues. CDR1 is MNHEY and CDR2 is SVGAGI in the germline V gene. The CDR3 sequence: CASSYSPFGEQFF. CDR3 sequence (DNA): TGTGCCAGCAGTTACTCCCCCTTCGGAGAGCAGTTCTTC.

The chain uses TRBV28 and TRBJ1-5; D is unresolved. CDR1 and CDR2 (germline): MDHEN, SYDVKM. The CDR3 has 14 residues. V was clipped by 10 bases and J by 2 bases, with 15 bases between them. DNA for the CDR3: TGTGCCACCTTAACTGGGTGGGGCAATCAGCCCCAGCATTTT. Protein sequence: CATLTGWGNQPQHF. Filled out from reference TRBV28 and TRBJ1-5, the complete variable domain reads DVKVTQSSRYLVKRTGEKVFLECVQDMDHENMFWYRQDPGLGLRLIYFSYDVKMKEKGDIPEGYSVSREKKERFSLILESASTNQTSMYLCATLTGWGNQPQHFGDGTRLSIL.

The chain links TRBV29-1 to TRBJ1-2; maybe TRBD1 (6 bases). CDR1 and CDR2 from the germline V gene are SQVTM and ANQGSEA. V lost 6 bases, J lost 6 bases, and 29 bases lay in between. The length of the CDR3 is 17 residues. The DNA of the CDR3 is TGCAGCGTCGCGCGCCCGACAGGAGCGGGGAAGGTACATGGCTACACCTTC. It yields the protein CSVARPTGAGKVHGYTF.

This clone has a handful of counts. This chain uses TRBV4-3 with TRBJ1-1; tentative D call: TRBD1 (5 bases). Per germline, CDR1 LGHNA and CDR2 YSLEER. The CDR3 loop spans 15 amino acids. V lost 1 base and J lost 1, with 10 bases in between. The CDR3 DNA reads as TGCGCCAGCAGCCAAGTGCTGGGGGAGAACACTGAAGCTTTCTTT. Translated: CASSQVLGENTEAFF.

The rearrangement links TRBV4-1 to TRBJ2-1; D tentatively reads TRBD1 or TRBD2 (5 bases each). Germline V gene sequence: CDR1 MGHRA, CDR2 YSYEKL. Trimming removed 4 bases at V and 10 bases at J, with 14 bases between. This CDR3 contains 13 residues. CDR3 sequence: CASSLNGRDEQFF. In nucleotides, the CDR3 is TGCGCCAGCAGCCTAAATGGCAGGGACGAGCAGTTCTTC.

The CDR3 protein is CAWSPPGSYEQYF. CDR3 in DNA: TGTGCCTGGAGTCCCCCGGGCTCCTACGAGCAGTACTTC. This chain uses TRBV30 with TRBJ2-7; D remains unclear. V was shortened by 2 bases and J by 0 bases, with 8 bases between the two germline ends. Germline V lookup: CDR1 GTSNPN, CDR2 SVGIG (reference sequence). The CDR3 is 13 residues long.

The chain links TRBV4-1 to TRBJ1-2; 11 nucleotides line up with TRBD1. The germline V gene encodes CDR1 MGHRA and CDR2 YSYEKL. The trim removed 1 base at V and 5 bases at J, leaving 6 bases unmatched. This CDR3 is built from 16 residues. The CDR3 nucleotides read TGCGCCAGCAGCCAAGGGACAGGGGGCAAGTCGTATGGCTACACCTTC. Translating it yields CASSQGTGGKSYGYTF.

The chain carries TRBV7-9 and TRBJ1-3; 7 bases fit TRBD1. The CDR3 has 19 residues. Germline V gene data show CDR1 as SEHNR and CDR2 as FQNEAQ (reference sequence). After removal of 5 bases from V and 0 bases from J, the junction contained 16 bases not matched to a gene. The CDR3 here is CASSAPGQLSSDSGNTIYF. CDR3 in DNA: TGTGCCAGCAGCGCCCCGGGACAGCTTTCTTCCGACTCTGGAAACACCATATATTTT. The full variable domain, rest sourced from reference TRBV7-9 and TRBJ1-3, is DTGVSQNPRHKITKRGQNVTFRCDPISEHNRLYWYRQTLGQGPEFLTYFQNEAQLEKSRLLSDRFSAERPKGSFSTLEIQRTEQGDSAMYLCASSAPGQLSSDSGNTIYFGEGSWLTVV.

J is TRBJ1-2 and V is TRBV6-6; 7 nucleotides agree with TRBD1. From germline, CDR1 is MNHNY and CDR2 SVGAGI (reference sequence). V shed 1 base, J shed 8 bases, and the junction held 13 bases outside the gene matches. The CDR3 has 16 amino acids. The CDR3: CASSYFGSTGSGGYTF. For the CDR3, the DNA is TGTGCCAGCAGTTACTTTGGCTCGACAGGGTCGGGAGGCTACACCTTC.

V usage is TRBV18 and J usage is TRBJ1-6; TRBD1 agrees at 7 bases. Germline assignment: CDR1 KGHSH and CDR2 LQKENI. V shed 5 bases and J 7 bases; nucleotides not matched to a gene: 5. CDR3 length: 14 residues. The DNA for the CDR3 is TGTGCCAGCTCAGGACAGGCCCCGAATTCACCCCTCCACTTT. Protein: CASSGQAPNSPLHF.

The chain links TRBV7-3 to TRBJ2-7; D is possibly TRBD2 (6 bases). Germline V gives CDR1 SGHTA, CDR2 FQGTGA. The CDR3 is 13 amino acids. Trimming removed 0 bases from V and 6 bases from J, with 9 bases in between. The CDR3 DNA reads TGTGCCAGCAGCTTAACTAGCGGAGGCGAGCAGTACTTC. Amino acid sequence: CASSLTSGGEQYF.

This rearrangement joins TRBV5-1 to TRBJ2-2, with D possibly TRBD1 on 6 matching bases. Per the germline V gene, CDR1 is SGHRS and CDR2 is YFSETQ. V was pared by 4 bases and J by 4 bases, with 8 bases between. This CDR3 comprises 13 residues. CDR3 region: CASSVRGTGELFF. CDR3 nucleotide sequence: TGCGCCAGCAGCGTCAGGGGCACCGGGGAGCTGTTTTTT.

The chain couples TRBV19 to TRBJ2-7; the match to TRBD1 covers 7 bases. The junction had 7 bases not matched to a gene; V was cut back by 5 bases and J by 0 bases. The CDR3 sequence is 15 residues long. CDR1 is LNHDA, CDR2 SQIVND, per germline (reference sequence). The CDR3 region is CASSLRTGNSYEQYF. CDR3 nucleotides: TGTGCCAGTAGTCTCCGGACAGGCAACTCCTACGAGCAGTACTTC.

The chain links TRBV2 to TRBJ1-5, with D perhaps matching TRBD1 (5 bases). The CDR3 consists of 17 residues. Trimming stripped 6 bases from V and 2 bases from J, with 20 bases between. CDR1 SNHLY and CDR2 FYNNEI come from the germline V gene. This CDR3 is CASRPGPPLLGNQPQHF. The DNA for the CDR3 is TGTGCCAGCAGGCCGGGACCACCTTTGTTAGGCAATCAGCCCCAGCATTTT.